What follows are 10 T cell receptor beta chains derived from one specimen sequenced in a study of cytomegalovirus exposure and HLA in healthy donors. The PCR employed 60 Vbeta primers together with 13 Jbeta primers. Here immunoSEQ multiplex PCR was the method, and the copy in TCRdb shows in-frame clones only, minus some. The sample has around 210,000 clones, 80% to 90% seen once; the top ten hold 0.24%. Sequences were obtained from PBMCs. The receptors were sampled from a girl aged 2 to 9 in good health and CMV-seronegative.

The chain is built from TRBV21-1 and TRBJ1-2; the table's D call, TRBD1, has no DNA check behind it. TRBV21-1 is marked as a pseudogene. The CDR3 totals 17 residues. CDR3 DNA sequence: TGTGCCAGCAGCAAAGTTTCCAGGGGGCGCGCGGGGTATGGCTACACCTTC. This codes for CASSKVSRGRAGYGYTF.

In this sample, this clone turned up once. The chain has TRBV5-8 and TRBJ1-1; D is unresolved. The CDR3 consists of 14 residues. Trimming removed 2 bases at V and 0 bases at J, with 8 bases between. Germline assignment: CDR1 SGHTS and CDR2 YDEGEE. The CDR3 DNA reads as TGTGCCAGCAGCTTCCCAGGATTGAACACTGAAGCTTTCTTT. Its translation is CASSFPGLNTEAFF. The complete variable domain, with remaining parts taken from reference TRBV5-8 and TRBJ1-1, reads EAGVTQSPTHLIKTRGQQATLRCSPISGHTSVYWYQQALGLGLQFLLWYDEGEERNRGNFPPRFSGRQFPNYSSELNVNALELEDSALYLCASSFPGLNTEAFFGQGTRLTVV.

The sample holds one count of this clone. The V and J genes are TRBV6-6 and TRBJ2-1; 7 bases line up with TRBD2. V lost 6 bases and J lost 0; bases outside the gene matches: 5. CDR3 length: 15 amino acids. The germline V gene encodes CDR1 MNHNY and CDR2 SVGAGI (reference sequence). CDR3 in DNA: TGTGCCAGCAGAAGCGGGAACCGCTCCTACAATGAGCAGTTCTTC. Its translation is CASRSGNRSYNEQFF.

This clone was picked up a small number of times. The chain links TRBV5-4 to TRBJ2-1; 10 nucleotides agree with TRBD2. Germline CDR1 is SGHNT and CDR2 is YYREEE (reference sequence). Trimming at V came to 2 bases and at J to 7 bases, leaving 6 bases not matched to a gene. CDR3 size: 15 residues. CDR3 DNA sequence: TGTGCCAGCAGCTTTAGCGGGGGGATGAGTAATGAGCAGTTCTTC. Translated, it gives CASSFSGGMSNEQFF.

This chain joins TRBV2 and TRBJ2-7; 10 nucleotides match TRBD1. The CDR3 extends over 14 amino acids. The V gene end was trimmed by 7 bases and the J gene end by 4 bases; junction bases not matched to a gene: 7. Germline V CDR1 and CDR2: SNHLY, FYNNEI. CDR3 sequence reads: CASKGDRGWYEQYF. DNA of the CDR3: TGTGCCAGCAAGGGGGACAGGGGATGGTACGAGCAGTACTTC.

This chain joins TRBV6-1 and TRBJ1-1; 8 bases are a match to TRBD1. Germline trimming cut 6 bases from V and 1 base from J; bases unmatched to any gene: 7. Germline V gene lookup returns CDR1 MNHNS and CDR2 SASEGT. The CDR3 extends over 15 amino acids. The CDR3 loop reads CASRRWTGRNTEAFF. The CDR3 DNA sequence: TGTGCCAGCAGAAGATGGACAGGGAGGAACACTGAAGCTTTCTTT.

V usage is TRBV7-9 and J usage is TRBJ1-1; 11 bases are shared with TRBD1. CDR1 SEHNR and CDR2 FQNEAQ come from the germline V gene (reference sequence). The CDR3 is made up of 17 amino acids. The ends lost 5 bases at V and 1 base at J; junction bases unmatched: 9. CDR3 in DNA: TGTGCCAGCAGCCTCCGGGACAGGGGGACCAGGAACACTGAAGCTTTCTTT. It encodes CASSLRDRGTRNTEAFF.

J is TRBJ1-1 and V is TRBV5-6; D is undetermined. V was shortened by 2 bases and J by 0 bases, with 14 bases between the two germline ends. The CDR3 spans 16 residues. Looked up from germline, CDR1 is SGHDT and CDR2 is YYEEEE. Here the CDR3 reads CASSFRRGFMNTEAFF. For the CDR3, the DNA is TGTGCCAGCAGCTTTAGGAGAGGATTCATGAACACTGAAGCTTTCTTT. The variable domain in full, completed from reference TRBV5-6 and TRBJ1-1, reads DAGVTQSPTHLIKTRGQQVTLRCSPKSGHDTVSWYQQALGQGPQFIFQYYEEEERQRGNFPDRFSGHQFPNYSSELNVNALLLGDSALYLCASSFRRGFMNTEAFFGQGTRLTVV.

The chain combines TRBV6-5 with TRBJ1-1; D possibly corresponds to TRBD1 (6 bases). Trimming removed 5 bases from V and 11 bases from J, with 15 bases in between. Germline CDR1 MNHEY, CDR2 SVGAGI. This CDR3 spans 12 amino acids. The CDR3 region is CASSERNQGAFF. The CDR3 DNA follows: TGTGCCAGCAGTGAACGGAACCAGGGGGCTTTCTTT.

The chain employs TRBV6-1 and TRBJ1-1; D call uncertain. Germline CDR1 MNHNS, CDR2 SASEGT. The CDR3 has 15 residues. The ends were cut back, 8 bases at V and 2 bases at J, with 18 bases in the middle. The CDR3 loop reads CASSVDGLKNTEAFF. CDR3 nucleotide sequence: TGTGCCAGCTCCGTAGACGGACTGAAAAACACTGAAGCTTTCTTT.